A few counts support the clone carrying this T cell receptor beta chain. The data derive from a study of blood T cell repertoires in COVID-19. Overall study: There were acute and convalescent COVID-19 samples, and they came from the United States, Italy and Spain.

As handled by the study authors: It was from reference gene primer amplification that nucleated cell counts were estimated. Sequencing was performed with immunoSEQ multiplex PCR; in TCRdb, only in-frame clones are kept and a portion is missing. Clone size and the V and J calls come from that table; the DNA yielded D and trimming. The data contain approximately 70,000 clones, around 90% of them singletons. The CDR3 length is 11 residues. Germline values: CDR1 MNHEY, CDR2 SVGAGI. Trimming stripped 8 bases from V and 8 bases from J, with 11 bases between. The V call is TRBV6-5, the J call TRBJ2-3; perhaps TRBD2 as D (5 bases). The TCR sequence derives from a human donor in a cohort sampled during active COVID-19. The sample was peripheral blood. The CDR3 region is CASFREGTQYF. The DNA for the CDR3 is TGTGCCAGCTTTAGAGAGGGTACGCAGTATTTT.